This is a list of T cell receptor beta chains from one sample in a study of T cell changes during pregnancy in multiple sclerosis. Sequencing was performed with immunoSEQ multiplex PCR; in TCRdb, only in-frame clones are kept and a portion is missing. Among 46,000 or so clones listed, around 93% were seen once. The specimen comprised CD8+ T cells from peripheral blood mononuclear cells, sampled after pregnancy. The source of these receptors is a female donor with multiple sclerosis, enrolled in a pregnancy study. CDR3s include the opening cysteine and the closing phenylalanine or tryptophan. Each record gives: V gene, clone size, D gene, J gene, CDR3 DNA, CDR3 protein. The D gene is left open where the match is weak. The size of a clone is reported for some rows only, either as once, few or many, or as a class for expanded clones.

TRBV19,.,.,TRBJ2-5,TGTGCCAGTAGTAGTTCTAGGGGGTACCAAGAGACCCAGTACTTC,CASSSSRGYQETQYF
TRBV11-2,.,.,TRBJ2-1,TGTGCCAGCAGCCAACTTCAGGGGAGCTCCTACAATGAGCAGTTCTTC,CASSQLQGSSYNEQFF
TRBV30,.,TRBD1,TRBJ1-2,TGTGCCTGGAGTGAAACAGGGGCGGATAGCTATGGCTACACCTTC,CAWSETGADSYGYTF
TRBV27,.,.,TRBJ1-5,TGTGCCAGCAGTTTCTCACAGGGCTCGAATAGCAATCAGCCCCAGCATTTT,CASSFSQGSNSNQPQHF
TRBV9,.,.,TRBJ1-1,TGTGCCAGCAGCTCGTATCAGGGGACTGAAGCTTTCTTT,CASSSYQGTEAFF
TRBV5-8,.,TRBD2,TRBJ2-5,TGTGCCAGCAGCTCTCCGTGGCTAGCGGGAGAGACCCAGTACTTC,CASSSPWLAGETQYF
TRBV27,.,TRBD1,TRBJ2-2,TGTGCCAGCAGTCCGCCCACAGGGGGTGGCGGGGAGCTGTTTTTT,CASSPPTGGGGELFF
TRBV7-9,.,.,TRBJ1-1,TGTGCCAGCAGCCCAACAGGGTCCCACACTGAAGCTTTCTTT,CASSPTGSHTEAFF
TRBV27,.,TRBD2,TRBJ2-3,TGTGCCAGCAGCCCTTGGGGTAGCGGGGTGGATACGCAGTATTTT,CASSPWGSGVDTQYF
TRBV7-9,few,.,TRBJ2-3,TGTGCCAGCAGCCTTACTTATGATACGCAGTATTTT,CASSLTYDTQYF
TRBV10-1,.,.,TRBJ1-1,TGCGCCAGCAGTGAGAACAGGATCACTGAAGCTTTCTTT,CASSENRITEAFF
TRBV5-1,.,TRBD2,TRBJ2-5,TGCGCCAGCAGGACTAGCCACCCACAAGAGACCCAGTACTTC,CASRTSHPQETQYF
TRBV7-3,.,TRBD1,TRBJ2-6,TGTGCCAGCAGCTCCAACGGACAGGGCGCCCTCTCTGGGGCCAACGTCCTGACTTTC,CASSSNGQGALSGANVLTF
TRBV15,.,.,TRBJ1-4,TGTGCCACCAGCAGAGATCGCGGCGGAGGTAATGAAAAACTGTTTTTT,CATSRDRGGGNEKLFF
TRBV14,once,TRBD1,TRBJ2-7,TGTGCCAGCAGCCAAGATTTCGGTCTGGGACAGGGGCGCTCGGATCCCTACGAGCAGTACTTC,CASSQDFGLGQGRSDPYEQYF
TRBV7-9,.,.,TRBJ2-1,TGTGCCAGCAGCCCCCTCAGGGGAAGCTCCTACAATGAGCAGTTCTTC,CASSPLRGSSYNEQFF
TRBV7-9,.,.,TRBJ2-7,TGTGCCAGCAGCCGACCACGACACAACCCTTACGAGCAGTACTTC,CASSRPRHNPYEQYF
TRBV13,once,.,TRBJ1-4,TGTGCCAGCAGCCTACAAGGGGCTAATGAAAAACTGTTTTTT,CASSLQGANEKLFF
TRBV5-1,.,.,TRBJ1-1,TGCGCCAGCAGCTCCCAGGGCCCGGCTGAAGCTTTCTTT,CASSSQGPAEAFF
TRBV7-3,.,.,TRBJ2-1,TGTGCCAGCAGCTTAACCTCCGGGTACAATGAGCAGTTCTTC,CASSLTSGYNEQFF
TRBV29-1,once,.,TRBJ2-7,TGCAGCGTTGCCCGAGGGAGCTCCTACGAGCAGTACTTC,CSVARGSSYEQYF
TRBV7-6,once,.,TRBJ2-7,TGTGCCAGCAGCTTATCGCAGGGCGAGCAGTACTTC,CASSLSQGEQYF
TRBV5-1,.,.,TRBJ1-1,TGCGCCAGCAGCTTGGAGCAGGGGCCCACTGAAGCTTTCTTT,CASSLEQGPTEAFF
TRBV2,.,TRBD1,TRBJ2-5,TGTGCCAGCAAGCCCCGGGACAGGTTAGAAGAGACCCAGTACTTC,CASKPRDRLEETQYF
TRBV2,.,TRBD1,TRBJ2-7,TGTGCCAGCAGTGAATGGGGGGACAGGGGGTCGAACGAGCAGTACTTC,CASSEWGDRGSNEQYF
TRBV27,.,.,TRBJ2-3,TGTGCCAGCAGCGATTTAGTCGGTACGCAGTATTTT,CASSDLVGTQYF
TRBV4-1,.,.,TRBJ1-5,TGCGCCAGCAGCCACACCCCTGGGCAGGATCAGCCCCAGCATTTT,CASSHTPGQDQPQHF
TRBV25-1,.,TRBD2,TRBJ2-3,TGTGCCAGCAGCCCCCTGGGGCGGGAGACAGATACGCAGTATTTT,CASSPLGRETDTQYF
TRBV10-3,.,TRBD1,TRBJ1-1,TGTGCCATCAGTGAATGGGGACAGGGGGACACTGAAGCTTTCTTT,CAISEWGQGDTEAFF
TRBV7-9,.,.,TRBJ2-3,TGTGCCAGCAGCTCCGAGGTTTCGGTAGCCCCCGCGACAGATACGCAGTATTTT,CASSSEVSVAPATDTQYF
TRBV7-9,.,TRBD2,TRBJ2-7,TGTGCCAGCAGCTCCACTAGCGGGACAGGCGAGCAGTACTTC,CASSSTSGTGEQYF
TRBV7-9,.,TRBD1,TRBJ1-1,TGTGCCAGCAGCTCTTACAGGGGAGGGAACACTGAAGCTTTCTTT,CASSSYRGGNTEAFF
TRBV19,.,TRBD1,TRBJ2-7,TGTGCCAGTAGTGTTGCTGTGACAGGGGGCAGGGGGCAGTACTTC,CASSVAVTGGRGQYF
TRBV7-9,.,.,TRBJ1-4,TGTGCCAGCAGCTTTAGGGCGGGCCAGCCGGATGAAAAACTGTTTTTT,CASSFRAGQPDEKLFF
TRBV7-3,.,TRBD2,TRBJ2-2,TGTGCCAGCAGTGGGGCTAGCGGGGGGGCCGTGAACACCGGGGAGCTGTTTTTT,CASSGASGGAVNTGELFF
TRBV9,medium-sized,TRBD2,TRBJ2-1,TGTGCCAGCAGCGTAGGCGGGACTAGCGGGGGGGCCGGGTACAATGAGCAGTTCTTC,CASSVGGTSGGAGYNEQFF
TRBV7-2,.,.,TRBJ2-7,TGTGCCAGCAGCTTAGTGGGGGGTGGAAACCTCTACGAGCAGTACTTC,CASSLVGGGNLYEQYF
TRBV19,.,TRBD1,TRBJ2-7,TGTGCCAGTAGTATGGGGACAGCGACGCTCCTCTTGGGCGAGCAGTACTTC,CASSMGTATLLLGEQYF
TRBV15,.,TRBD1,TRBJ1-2,TGTGCCACCAGCAGTTGGACCCCGACAGGGATTAACTATGGCTACACCTTC,CATSSWTPTGINYGYTF
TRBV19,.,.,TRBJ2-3,TGTGCCAGTAGTATCGCTAGCGTAGAGACAGATACGCAGTATTTT,CASSIASVETDTQYF
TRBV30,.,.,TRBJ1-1,TGTGCCTGGAGTCTTAACACTGAAGCTTTCTTT,CAWSLNTEAFF
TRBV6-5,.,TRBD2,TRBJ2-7,TGTGCCAGCAGTACTAGCGGGGGGGCAGCCGAGCAGTACTTC,CASSTSGGAAEQYF